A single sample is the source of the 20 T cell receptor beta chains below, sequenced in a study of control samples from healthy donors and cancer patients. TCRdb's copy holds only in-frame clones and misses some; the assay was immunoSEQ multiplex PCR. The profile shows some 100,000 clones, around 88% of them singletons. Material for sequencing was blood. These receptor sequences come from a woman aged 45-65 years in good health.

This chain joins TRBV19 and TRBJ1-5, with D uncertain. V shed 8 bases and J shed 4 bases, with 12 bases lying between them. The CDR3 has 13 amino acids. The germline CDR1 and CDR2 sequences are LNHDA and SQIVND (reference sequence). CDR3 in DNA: TGTGCCAGTCGGCCCGCGCAAAATCAGCCCCAGCATTTT. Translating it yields CASRPAQNQPQHF.

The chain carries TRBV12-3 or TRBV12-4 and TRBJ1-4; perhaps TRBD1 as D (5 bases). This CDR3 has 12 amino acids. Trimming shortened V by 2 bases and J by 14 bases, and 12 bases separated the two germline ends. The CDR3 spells CASSLIPGMLFF. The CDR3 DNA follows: TGTGCCAGCAGTTTAATCCCAGGGATGCTGTTTTTT.

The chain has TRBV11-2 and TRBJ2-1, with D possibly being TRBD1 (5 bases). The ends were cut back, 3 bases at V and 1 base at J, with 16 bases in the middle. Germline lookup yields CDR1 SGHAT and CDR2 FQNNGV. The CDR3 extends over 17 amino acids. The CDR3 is CASSFFVTDPSYNEQFF. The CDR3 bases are TGTGCCAGCAGCTTTTTCGTGACAGACCCTTCCTACAATGAGCAGTTCTTC.

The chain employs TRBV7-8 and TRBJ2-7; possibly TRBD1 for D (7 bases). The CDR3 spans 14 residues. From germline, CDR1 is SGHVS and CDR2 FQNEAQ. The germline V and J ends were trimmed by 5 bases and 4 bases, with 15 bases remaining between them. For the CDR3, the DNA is TGTGCCAGCAGCCGGAGGGGGCGGCTGTACGAGCAGTACGTC. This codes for CASSRRGRLYEQYV.

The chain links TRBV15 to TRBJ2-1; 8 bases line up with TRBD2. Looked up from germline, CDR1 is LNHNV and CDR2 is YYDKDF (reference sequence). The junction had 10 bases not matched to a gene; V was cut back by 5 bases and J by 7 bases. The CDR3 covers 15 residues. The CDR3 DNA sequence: TGTGCCACCAGCCCAACGGGACTAGTGTCAAATGAGCAGTTCTTC. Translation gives CATSPTGLVSNEQFF.

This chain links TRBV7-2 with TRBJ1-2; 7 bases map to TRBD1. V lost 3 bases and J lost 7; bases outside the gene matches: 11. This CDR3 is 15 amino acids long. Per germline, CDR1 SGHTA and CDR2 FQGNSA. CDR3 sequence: CASSFPTGRGSGYTF. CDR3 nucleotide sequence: TGTGCCAGCAGCTTTCCGACAGGGCGGGGAAGTGGCTACACCTTC.

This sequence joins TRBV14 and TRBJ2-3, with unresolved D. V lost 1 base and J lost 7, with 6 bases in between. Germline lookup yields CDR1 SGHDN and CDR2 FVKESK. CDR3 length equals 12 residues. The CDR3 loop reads CASSQVSYTQYF. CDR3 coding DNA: TGTGCCAGCAGCCAAGTGTCTTATACGCAGTATTTT.

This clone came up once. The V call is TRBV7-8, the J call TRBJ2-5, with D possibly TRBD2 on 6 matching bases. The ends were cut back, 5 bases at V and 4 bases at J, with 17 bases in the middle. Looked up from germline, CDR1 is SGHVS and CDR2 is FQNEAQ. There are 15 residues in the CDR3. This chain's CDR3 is CASSIGLPGGETQYF. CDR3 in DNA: TGTGCCAGCAGCATTGGACTACCCGGCGGAGAGACCCAGTACTTC.

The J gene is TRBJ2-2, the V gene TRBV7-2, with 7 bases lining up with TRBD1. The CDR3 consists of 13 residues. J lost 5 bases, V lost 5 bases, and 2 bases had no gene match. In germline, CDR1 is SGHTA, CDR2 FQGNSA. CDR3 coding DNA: TGTGCCAGCAGCCCCAGGGGGACCGGGGAGCTGTTTTTT. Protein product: CASSPRGTGELFF.

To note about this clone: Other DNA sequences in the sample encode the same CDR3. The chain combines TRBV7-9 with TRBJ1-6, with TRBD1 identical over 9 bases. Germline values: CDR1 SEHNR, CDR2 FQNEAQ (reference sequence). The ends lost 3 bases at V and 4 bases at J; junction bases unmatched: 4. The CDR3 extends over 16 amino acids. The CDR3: CASSLGQGFYNSPLHF. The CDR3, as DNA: TGTGCCAGCAGCTTGGGACAGGGATTTTATAATTCACCCCTCCACTTT.

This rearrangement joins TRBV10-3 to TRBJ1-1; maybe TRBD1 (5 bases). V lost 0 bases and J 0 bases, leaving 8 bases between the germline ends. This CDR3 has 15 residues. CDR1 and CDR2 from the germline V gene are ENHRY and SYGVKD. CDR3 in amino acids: CAISESSGVNTEAFF. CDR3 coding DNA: TGTGCCATCAGTGAGTCGTCGGGGGTGAACACTGAAGCTTTCTTT.

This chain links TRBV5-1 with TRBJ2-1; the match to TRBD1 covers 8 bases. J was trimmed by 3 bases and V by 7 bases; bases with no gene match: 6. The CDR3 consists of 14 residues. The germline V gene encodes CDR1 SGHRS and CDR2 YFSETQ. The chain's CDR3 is CASRTGLGYNEQFF. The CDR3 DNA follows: TGCGCCAGCCGGACAGGGTTAGGCTACAATGAGCAGTTCTTC.

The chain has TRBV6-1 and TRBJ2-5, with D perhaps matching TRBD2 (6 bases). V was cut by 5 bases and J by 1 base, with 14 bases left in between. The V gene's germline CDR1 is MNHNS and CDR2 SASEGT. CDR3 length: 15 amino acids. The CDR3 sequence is CASSWVRTIQETQYF. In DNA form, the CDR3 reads TGTGCCAGCAGTTGGGTAAGGACTATCCAAGAGACCCAGTACTTC.

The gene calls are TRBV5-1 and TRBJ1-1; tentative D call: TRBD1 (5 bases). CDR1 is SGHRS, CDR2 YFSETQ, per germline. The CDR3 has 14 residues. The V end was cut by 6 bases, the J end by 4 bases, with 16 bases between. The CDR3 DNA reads TGCGCCAGCACGAGGGACTCTTCGAGCACTGAAGCTTTCTTT. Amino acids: CASTRDSSSTEAFF.

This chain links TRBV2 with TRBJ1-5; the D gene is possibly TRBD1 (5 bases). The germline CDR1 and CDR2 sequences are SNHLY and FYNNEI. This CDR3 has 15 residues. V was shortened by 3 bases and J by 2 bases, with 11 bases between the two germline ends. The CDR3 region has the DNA TGTGCCAGCAGTGATTGGGACGGAGGCAATCAGCCCCAGCATTTT. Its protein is CASSDWDGGNQPQHF.

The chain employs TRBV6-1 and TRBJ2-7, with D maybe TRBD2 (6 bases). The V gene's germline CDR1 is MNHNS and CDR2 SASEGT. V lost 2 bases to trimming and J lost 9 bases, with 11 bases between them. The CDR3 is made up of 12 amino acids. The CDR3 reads CASSENRDLQYF. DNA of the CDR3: TGTGCCAGCAGTGAAAACCGGGACTTGCAGTACTTC.

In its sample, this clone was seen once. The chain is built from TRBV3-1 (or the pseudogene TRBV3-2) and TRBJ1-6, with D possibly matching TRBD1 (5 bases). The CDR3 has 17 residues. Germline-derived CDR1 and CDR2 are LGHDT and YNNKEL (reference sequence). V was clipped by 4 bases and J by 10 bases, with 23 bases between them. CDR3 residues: CASSRGTFERLGSPLHF. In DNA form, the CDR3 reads TGTGCCAGCAGCCGCGGGACCTTTGAAAGGCTGGGATCACCCCTCCACTTT.

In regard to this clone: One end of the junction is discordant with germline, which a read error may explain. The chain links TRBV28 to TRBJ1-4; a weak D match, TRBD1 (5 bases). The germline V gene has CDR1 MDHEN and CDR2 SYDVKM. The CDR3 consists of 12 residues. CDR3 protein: CASSRQQENAIF. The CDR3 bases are TGTGCCAGCAGTCGCCAACAGGAGAACGCGATTTTT.

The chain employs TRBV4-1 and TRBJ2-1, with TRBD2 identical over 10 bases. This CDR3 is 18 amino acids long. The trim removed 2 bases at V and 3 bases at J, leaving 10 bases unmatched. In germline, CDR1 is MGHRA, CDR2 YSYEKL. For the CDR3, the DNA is TGCGCCAGCAGCCAAAAAAAAGGGACTAGCGCGTTCTACAATGAGCAGTTCTTC. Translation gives CASSQKKGTSAFYNEQFF.

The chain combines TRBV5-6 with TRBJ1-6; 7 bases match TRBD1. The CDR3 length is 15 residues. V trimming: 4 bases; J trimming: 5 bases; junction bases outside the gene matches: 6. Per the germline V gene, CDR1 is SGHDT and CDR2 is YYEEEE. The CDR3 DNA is TGTGCCAGCAGCGGGTACGACAGGGATAATTCACCCCTCCACTTT. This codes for CASSGYDRDNSPLHF.